This TCR beta chain was captured by sequencing in a study of cytomegalovirus exposure and HLA in healthy donors. Study summary: For the roughly 370 genotyped donors, over 80% fell within the Caucasian-associated ancestry cluster. Study conclusions and caveats: The analysis excluded some indistinguishable V segments, including TRBV6-2 and TRBV6-3.

PCR involved 60 Vbeta and 13 Jbeta primers. Original processing methods: Unique TCR beta chains totaled some 81 million in a later count, with roughly 11 million of them shared. Profiled with immunoSEQ multiplex PCR; TCRdb holds only in-frame clones, not every one. V, J and clone size reflect that table, while D and trimming were determined from the DNA. This table has fewer than 200,000 clones, around three quarters appearing once. As for the donors, each was a healthy bone marrow donor. The CDR3 extends over 18 amino acids. Trimming took 5 bases from V and 0 from J; bases not matched to a gene: 13. Germline V gene data show CDR1 as SNHLY and CDR2 as FYNNEI. As for this clone: Its antigen remains unidentified.

V usage is TRBV2 and J usage is TRBJ2-4, with 7 nucleotides matching TRBD1. The sample taken for sequencing was PBMCs. This clonotype was obtained from a man aged 25-40 years in good health and CMV-seropositive. This CDR3 reads CASSSRRQGDSAKNIQYF. The CDR3 DNA follows: TGTGCCAGCAGTTCGCGGAGACAGGGCGACTCAGCCAAAAACATTCAGTACTTC.